The 24 T cell receptor beta chains below were found in one sample sequenced in a study of blood T cell repertoires in COVID-19 (dated by TCRdb to 2018 to 2020). The protocol used for the library was the immunoSEQ multiplex PCR assay. TCRdb holds this immuneACCESS table with in-frame rearrangements only. Some clones are missing; in checked studies, unresolved V genes explain under half, and the rest has no known cause. Here the sample has 90,000 to 120,000 clones; roughly 85% occur a single time. The biggest ten clones account for 2% to 3% of the sample. The source material was PBMCs or T cells enriched from blood (not recorded which). These receptors were taken from a woman between 45 and 65 years old who had recovered from COVID-19.

The chain links TRBV6-5 to TRBJ2-5, with a tentative D call TRBD2 (6 bases). Looked up from germline, CDR1 is MNHEY and CDR2 is SVGAGI. The CDR3 has 15 residues. V was shortened by 5 bases and J by 5 bases, with 18 bases between the two germline ends. The CDR3 DNA is TGTGCCAGCAGTATCGGCGGGGCCCTTGGGGAGACCCAGTACTTC. Protein sequence: CASSIGGALGETQYF.

CDR3 loop: CASSLFFGGYTGRRNGANVLTF. CDR3 nucleotides: TGTGCCAGCAGTTTATTTTTTGGGGGGTATACGGGGAGGCGAAATGGGGCCAACGTCCTGACTTTC. V and J are TRBV28 and TRBJ2-6; D is possibly TRBD2 (6 bases). The V gene's germline CDR1 is MDHEN and CDR2 SYDVKM. The V and J ends lost 1 base and 3 bases respectively, with 28 bases between them. The length of the CDR3 is 22 residues.

This CDR3 reads CASSVGSGAYNEQFF. The CDR3 bases are TGTGCCAGCAGCGTGGGTTCAGGGGCCTACAATGAGCAGTTCTTC. The genes are TRBV9 and TRBJ2-1, with a weak D call TRBD1 (6 bases). V lost 2 bases, J lost 2 bases, and 11 bases lay in between. The germline V gene has CDR1 SGDLS and CDR2 YYNGEE. The CDR3 covers 15 residues.

The V gene is TRBV10-3, the J gene TRBJ2-2; tentative D call: TRBD2 (5 bases). CDR1 is ENHRY and CDR2 is SYGVKD in the germline V gene. V shed 4 bases and J shed 6 bases, with 9 bases lying between them. The CDR3 is 13 residues long. CDR3: CAISGLEAGELFF. CDR3 DNA sequence: TGTGCCATCAGTGGACTGGAGGCCGGGGAGCTGTTTTTT.

V is TRBV5-4 and J is TRBJ2-2; 7 nucleotides line up with TRBD1. CDR3 length: 16 amino acids. J gave up 6 bases and V 4 bases, and 12 bases lay outside the gene matches. Germline V gives CDR1 SGHNT, CDR2 YYREEE (reference sequence). This CDR3 is CASSPQGGQAPGELFF. Here the CDR3 DNA reads TGTGCCAGCAGCCCGCAGGGCGGACAGGCCCCCGGGGAGCTGTTTTTT.

The CDR3 region has the DNA TGCGCCAGCGGAAGAACAGGGGGATGGGATACGCAGTATTTT. Protein product: CASGRTGGWDTQYF. This chain connects TRBV10-2 to TRBJ2-3, with 8 positions matching TRBD1. The CDR3 consists of 14 residues. Germline CDR1 WSHSY, CDR2 SAAADI. J was trimmed by 6 bases and V by 8 bases; bases with no gene match: 10.

The CDR3 DNA follows: TGTGCCAGCAGTCCCCTCGCCGGTTACTATGGCTACACCTTC. Its protein product is CASSPLAGYYGYTF. V is TRBV28 and J is TRBJ1-2; D unresolved. The V gene's germline CDR1 is MDHEN and CDR2 SYDVKM. The CDR3 runs 14 residues. The ends were cut back, 5 bases at V and 3 bases at J, with 13 bases in the middle.

This clone was seen more than once but under ten times. V usage is TRBV28 and J usage is TRBJ2-7, with 14 bases identical to TRBD2. V trimming: 7 bases; J trimming: 5 bases; junction bases outside the gene matches: 16. The CDR3 is 18 residues long. Germline V gene sequence: CDR1 MDHEN, CDR2 SYDVKM. CDR3 DNA sequence: TGTGCCAGCAAGCTGGAGGGGACTAGCGGGAGATCGGGTCACGAGCAGTACTTC. This gives the protein CASKLEGTSGRSGHEQYF.

The chain uses TRBV2 and TRBJ2-6; D is unclear. This CDR3 has 14 residues. Germline V gene lookup returns CDR1 SNHLY and CDR2 FYNNEI. The ends were cut back, 7 bases at V and 4 bases at J, with 11 bases in the middle. The CDR3 DNA follows: TGTGCCAGCACACCGGTGGGCGGGGCCAACGTCCTGACTTTC. Its protein product is CASTPVGGANVLTF.

This chain joins TRBV30 and TRBJ1-4, with a possible D match to TRBD1 (6 bases). V lost 3 bases and J lost 0, with 11 bases in between. Germline CDR1 GTSNPN, CDR2 SVGIG (reference sequence). The CDR3 is 15 residues long. The CDR3 DNA sequence: TGTGCCTGGAGACGCCGACAGGCAACTAATGAAAAACTGTTTTTT. It specifies CAWRRRQATNEKLFF.

The chain combines TRBV7-6 with TRBJ2-3; 8 nucleotides agree with TRBD2. The germline V gene encodes CDR1 SGHVS and CDR2 FNYEAQ. Trimming took 5 bases from V and 0 from J; bases not matched to a gene: 4. The CDR3 is 15 residues long. CDR3 protein: CASSVRGGSTDTQYF. The DNA for the CDR3 is TGTGCCAGCAGCGTTCGGGGGGGGAGCACAGATACGCAGTATTTT. The whole variable domain, filled in from reference TRBV7-6 and TRBJ2-3, reads GAGVSQSPRYKVTKRGQDVALRCDPISGHVSLYWYRQALGQGPEFLTYFNYEAQQDKSGLPNDRFSAERPEGSISTLTIQRTEQRDSAMYRCASSVRGGSTDTQYFGPGTRLTVL.

V is TRBV30 and J is TRBJ1-2, with D maybe TRBD1 (6 bases). V gave up 3 bases and J gave up 5 bases, with 13 bases separating them. The CDR3 is made up of 13 amino acids. CDR1 GTSNPN and CDR2 SVGIG come from the germline V gene (reference sequence). CDR3 nucleotide sequence: TGTGCCTGGAGGGCGACAGGTTATTATGGCTACACCTTC. Protein sequence: CAWRATGYYGYTF. The whole variable domain, remainder taken from reference TRBV30 and TRBJ1-2, is SQTIHQWPATLVQPVGSPLSLECTVEGTSNPNLYWYRQAAGRGLQLLFYSVGIGQISSEVPQNLSASRPQDRQFILSSKKLLLSDSGFYLCAWRATGYYGYTFGSGTRLTVV.

This clone has more than one count but fewer than ten. V is TRBV5-6 and J is TRBJ1-6, with no clear D. V was clipped by 4 bases and J by 7 bases, with 6 bases between them. Germline CDR1 and CDR2: SGHDT and YYEEEE. This CDR3 contains 12 residues. CDR3 bases: TGTGCCAGCAGCGTCCTAAATTCACCCCTCCACTTT. This gives the protein CASSVLNSPLHF.

The V and J genes are TRBV5-1 and TRBJ1-1; the match to TRBD1 covers 9 bases. V was clipped by 4 bases and J by 2 bases; unmatched bases: 6. CDR3 length: 15 amino acids. Per germline, CDR1 SGHRS and CDR2 YFSETQ. The CDR3 bases are TGCGCCAGCAGCGTAGGGGGACAGGGAAACACTGAAGCTTTCTTT. The encoded protein is CASSVGGQGNTEAFF.

This clone was counted once. This chain joins TRBV28 and TRBJ2-3; 7 bases agree with TRBD2. The V and J ends lost 5 bases and 5 bases, in that order; junction bases with no gene match: 13. The CDR3 loop spans 16 amino acids. The germline CDR1 and CDR2 sequences are MDHEN and SYDVKM. CDR3 sequence: CASSPDYAGVLDTQYF. For the CDR3, the DNA is TGTGCCAGCAGTCCCGATTATGCGGGGGTTTTAGATACGCAGTATTTT.

This clone was seen more than once but under ten times. This chain joins TRBV28 and TRBJ1-5; 7 bases align to TRBD1. The CDR3 has 14 residues. Germline V gene lookup returns CDR1 MDHEN and CDR2 SYDVKM. After removal of 7 bases from V and 2 bases from J, the junction contained 5 bases not matched to a gene. CDR3 protein: CASNRRGRNQPQHF. The DNA for the CDR3 is TGTGCCAGCAATAGAAGGGGGCGCAATCAGCCCCAGCATTTT.

The chain has TRBV7-2 and TRBJ1-3; perhaps TRBD1 as D (5 bases). The V gene lost 5 bases and the J gene lost 0 bases, with 11 bases spanning the gap. Looked up from germline, CDR1 is SGHTA and CDR2 is FQGNSA. The CDR3 is 15 amino acids. The CDR3 DNA follows: TGTGCCAGCAGCACTACGACAGTCTCTGGAAACACCATATATTTT. Translated, it gives CASSTTTVSGNTIYF. The full variable domain, with the rest looked up from reference TRBV7-2 and TRBJ1-3, is GAGVSQSPSNKVTEKGKDVELRCDPISGHTALYWYRQSLGQGLEFLIYFQGNSAPDKSGLPSDRFSAERTGGSVSTLTIQRTQQEDSAVYLCASSTTTVSGNTIYFGEGSWLTVV.

CDR3 coding DNA: TGTGCCAGCAGTGAGACGGGACAGAACACCGGGGAGCTGTTTTTT. Translating it yields CASSETGQNTGELFF. The chain is built from TRBV2 and TRBJ2-2; tentative D call: TRBD1 (6 bases). The CDR3 extends over 15 amino acids. The V gene lost 3 bases and the J gene lost 1 base, with 9 bases spanning the gap. In germline, CDR1 is SNHLY, CDR2 FYNNEI.

The chain recombines TRBV6-5 with TRBJ2-5; 7 positions agree with TRBD1. Germline CDR1 reads MNHEY; CDR2 reads SVGAGI. V lost 8 bases to trimming and J lost 1 base; unmatched junction nucleotides: 10. The CDR3 extends over 15 amino acids. CDR3 bases: TGTGCCAGCGGACGTTCCGGGACAGCCCAAGAGACCCAGTACTTC. This translates into CASGRSGTAQETQYF.

V is TRBV19 and J is TRBJ1-5; 8 bases line up with TRBD1. The CDR3 consists of 16 residues. After removal of 4 bases from V and 2 bases from J, the junction contained 7 bases not matched to a gene. The V gene's germline CDR1 is LNHDA and CDR2 SQIVND (reference sequence). CDR3 sequence: CASSTIDRGGNQPQHF. The DNA for the CDR3 is TGTGCCAGTAGTACGATAGACAGGGGAGGCAATCAGCCCCAGCATTTT. Together with reference TRBV19 and TRBJ1-5, the CDR3 gives the full variable domain: DGGITQSPKYLFRKEGQNVTLSCEQNLNHDAMYWYRQDPGQGLRLIYYSQIVNDFQKGDIAEGYSVSREKKESFPLTVTSAQKNPTAFYLCASSTIDRGGNQPQHFGDGTRLSIL.

The V gene is TRBV6-1, the J gene TRBJ1-2, with D perhaps TRBD1 (5 bases). The CDR3 consists of 14 residues. Germline assignment: CDR1 MNHNS and CDR2 SASEGT. V shed 6 bases and J shed 7 bases, with 18 bases lying between them. CDR3 DNA: TGTGCCAGCAGCAACACGGCAGGGCAGGGTGGCTACACCTTC. Translated, it gives CASSNTAGQGGYTF.

The chain recombines TRBV5-1 with TRBJ1-1; D perhaps matches TRBD1 (5 bases). This CDR3 comprises 13 residues. The germline V gene encodes CDR1 SGHRS and CDR2 YFSETQ. With 3 bases removed from V and 3 bases from J, the gap between germline ends came to 9 bases. CDR3 region: CASSYGQDTEAFF. As DNA, the CDR3 is TGCGCCAGCAGCTACGGACAAGACACTGAAGCTTTCTTT.

In nucleotides, the CDR3 is TGTGCCAGCAGCAGGACACGACAGGGCCGAGAGTTCTTC. Its translation is CASSRTRQGREFF. The chain recombines TRBV14 with TRBJ2-1; 7 nucleotides line up with TRBD1. Germline trimming cut 5 bases from V and 14 bases from J; bases unmatched to any gene: 12. There are 13 residues in the CDR3. The V gene's germline CDR1 is SGHDN and CDR2 FVKESK.

The V gene is TRBV5-1, the J gene TRBJ1-4; no definite D call. Germline CDR1 is SGHRS and CDR2 is YFSETQ. Trimming removed 2 bases from V and 3 bases from J, with 8 bases in between. The length of the CDR3 is 14 residues. The CDR3 DNA follows: TGCGCCAGCAGCTTCGGGTCTTCTAATGAAAAACTGTTTTTT. As protein: CASSFGSSNEKLFF.